These T cell receptor beta chains were read from a single sample in a study of regulatory and conventional T cells in RAG deficiency. Clones were sequenced by immunoSEQ multiplex PCR, and TCRdb holds only the in-frame ones, with some missing. The sample lists 12,000 or so clones, approximately 94% occurring once. The sample was also reused in another study, on regulatory T cells.

Sequenced material: CD127- CD25+ CD4+ Tregs sorted from blood. These receptors were taken from a human donor in good health. The CDR3 runs from the conserved cysteine through the conserved F or W. The D gene is left open where the match is weak. Rows may omit the clone size; those that give it use once, few, many or a size class.

clone_size	d_call	v_call	j_call	cdr3_nt	cdr3_aa
.	.	TRBV7-9	TRBJ2-3	TGTGCCAGCACAGCTCCAGGGGCAGATACGCAGTATTTT	CASTAPGADTQYF
.	.	TRBV6-5	TRBJ1-2	TGTGCCAGCAGTTACCTTCAAGGGGGGGTACAGTATGGCTACACCTTC	CASSYLQGGVQYGYTF
.	.	TRBV6-1	TRBJ1-5	TGTGCCAGCAGAAGACAATCTACTAGCAATCAGCCCCAGCATTTT	CASRRQSTSNQPQHF
.	.	TRBV9	TRBJ1-1	TGTGCCAGCAGCCCCCAGTACACTGAAGCTTTCTTT	CASSPQYTEAFF
.	.	TRBV9	TRBJ2-1	TGTGCCAGCAGCGGAGGACCGCGGGGGCAGGGGATATACAATGAGCAGTTCTTC	CASSGGPRGQGIYNEQFF
.	TRBD1	TRBV4-1	TRBJ1-3	TGCGCCAGCAGCCAAGGGTGGGACAGGGGCTCTGGAAACACCATATATTTT	CASSQGWDRGSGNTIYF
.	.	TRBV25-1	TRBJ2-7	TGTGCCAGCAGTGAATATATCCGGACGGGGATAGGGGAGCAGTACTTC	CASSEYIRTGIGEQYF
.	TRBD1	TRBV5-1	TRBJ1-6	TGCGCCAGCAGCGGACAGGGGATAAGGGGGTCACCCCTCCACTTT	CASSGQGIRGSPLHF
.	TRBD1	TRBV5-1	TRBJ1-1	TGCGCCAGCAATCCCCGGGACAGAACCATGAACACTGAAGCTTTCTTT	CASNPRDRTMNTEAFF
.	.	TRBV6-1	TRBJ1-6	TGTGCCAGCAGTGAATTCCCAGGCGCAGCCTCACCCCTCCACTTT	CASSEFPGAASPLHF
.	.	TRBV6-1	TRBJ1-5	TGTGCCAGCAGTGAACACAGGGGCAATCAGCCCCAGCATTTT	CASSEHRGNQPQHF
.	.	TRBV29-1	TRBJ1-2	TGCAGCGTTGAGTCGGGCTATGGCTACACCTTC	CSVESGYGYTF
.	TRBD1	TRBV27	TRBJ1-6	TGTGCCAGCAGCCCCAGGGGGCTCTTTAATTCACCCCTCCACTTT	CASSPRGLFNSPLHF
few	.	TRBV10-3	TRBJ1-3	TGTGCCAGCCATAGCTCTGGAAACACCATATATTTT	CASHSSGNTIYF
few	TRBD2	TRBV2	TRBJ2-1	TGTGCCAGCCGTATCGCTAGCGGGGGGGCCCCTGAGCAGTTCTTC	CASRIASGGAPEQFF
.	.	TRBV7-2	TRBJ2-7	TGTGCCAGCAGCGCTGCTGGGGAGCTAACCTACGAGCAGTACTTC	CASSAAGELTYEQYF
.	TRBD1	TRBV6-1	TRBJ1-1	TGTGCCAGCAGTGGCAGGGGGTACGCTGAAGCTTTCTTT	CASSGRGYAEAFF
.	TRBD2	TRBV7-3	TRBJ2-1	TGTGCCAGCAGCGCTAGCGGGGACACAAACAATGAGCAGTTCTTC	CASSASGDTNNEQFF
.	TRBD1	TRBV7-2	TRBJ1-2	TGTGCCAGCAGTCACGACAGGGTCTATGGCTACACCTTC	CASSHDRVYGYTF
.	.	TRBV5-1	TRBJ2-5	TGCGCCAGCAGCGGAGGAACTACCTGGGAGACCCAGTACTTC	CASSGGTTWETQYF
.	.	TRBV11-2	TRBJ1-1	TGTGCCAGCAGCTTAGGGCCCACTGAAGCTTTCTTT	CASSLGPTEAFF
.	TRBD1	TRBV30	TRBJ1-2	TGTGCCTGGAGTATGACAGGGAGTTTCTATGGCTACACCTTC	CAWSMTGSFYGYTF
.	.	TRBV30	TRBJ1-6	TGTGCCTGGAGTACTAATTCCCCCCTCCACTTT	CAWSTNSPLHF
.	TRBD1	TRBV29-1	TRBJ2-3	TGCAGCGTTCCCGGGACAGGCGGGGTGAATACGCAGTATTTT	CSVPGTGGVNTQYF
.	TRBD1	TRBV5-1	TRBJ1-2	TGCGCCAGCAGCTTTACACAGGGGATTGCCTCTGGCTACACCTTC	CASSFTQGIASGYTF
.	TRBD2	TRBV11-1	TRBJ2-3	TGTGCCAGCAGCGCCCGACTAGCGGGGGGATCAGATACGCAGTATTTT	CASSARLAGGSDTQYF
.	TRBD1	TRBV6-6	TRBJ2-5	TGTGCCAGCAGTTACCCACGGACAGGGCGAGGGGAGACCCAGTACTTC	CASSYPRTGRGETQYF
.	.	TRBV7-3	TRBJ1-2	TGTGCCAGCAGCTTAGCTGTGACAGAACGAAGACTTGGGTATGGCTACACCTTC	CASSLAVTERRLGYGYTF
.	TRBD2	TRBV7-2	TRBJ2-4	TGTGCCAGCAGCTATAGGACTAGCGGGGGCCTAGCCAAAAACATTCAGTACTTC	CASSYRTSGGLAKNIQYF
.	.	TRBV29-1	TRBJ2-1	TGCAGCGTTGAAGCGTCGTGGGTAGTGGGCAACAATGAGCAGTTCTTC	CSVEASWVVGNNEQFF
.	TRBD1	TRBV19	TRBJ2-7	TGTGCCAGTAGTTCTACAGGGGGGCCGTACGAGCAGTACTTC	CASSSTGGPYEQYF
.	.	TRBV18	TRBJ2-7	TGTGCCAGCTCACCACGGGAGCAGTTTCGGCAGTGGCCCTACGAGCAGTACTTC	CASSPREQFRQWPYEQYF
.	.	TRBV20-1	TRBJ1-5	TGCAGTGCTAGGGAAAAGGGAGCCCAGCATTTT	CSAREKGAQHF
.	TRBD1	TRBV7-9	TRBJ1-4	TGTGCCAGCAGCCGGACAGGGGTGGACGAAAAACTGTTTTTT	CASSRTGVDEKLFF
once	TRBD2	TRBV6-1	TRBJ2-5	TGTGCCAGCAGTGGCGGCCGGGGGGGGCGAAGAGAGACCCAGTACTTC	CASSGGRGGRRETQYF
once	.	TRBV2	TRBJ1-2	TGTGCCAGCCAGTTCCTACAGGGCTACTATGGCTACACCTTC	CASQFLQGYYGYTF
.	.	TRBV7-2	TRBJ1-2	TGTGCCAGCAGCGTACGGGGGACCTATGGCTACACCTTC	CASSVRGTYGYTF
.	.	TRBV27	TRBJ1-1	TGTGCCAGCGGTTCCAGGGTAGGGAACACTGAAGCTTTCTTT	CASGSRVGNTEAFF
once	.	TRBV21-1	TRBJ1-6	TGTGCCAGCATAGGAAGGGGTTTTTCACCCCTCCACTTT	CASIGRGFSPLHF
.	.	TRBV5-4	TRBJ1-2	TGTGCCAGCAGCTTGGGAGCGGGATTCAACTATGGCTACACCTTC	CASSLGAGFNYGYTF
.	TRBD2	TRBV4-2	TRBJ2-7	TGTGCCAGCAGCGGAATTACTAGCGGCTACGAGCAGTACTTC	CASSGITSGYEQYF
.	TRBD1	TRBV19	TRBJ1-4	TGTGCCAGTGGTACAGGGGTTCCTGCTGAAAAACTGTTTTTT	CASGTGVPAEKLFF
.	TRBD1	TRBV5-4	TRBJ2-5	TGTGCCAGCAGCCTGACTGCGACAGGGGAAAGGGAGACCCAGTACTTC	CASSLTATGERETQYF
.	TRBD1	TRBV19	TRBJ1-1	TGTGCCAGTAGGGATAACAGGGGCCACACTGAAGCTTTCTTT	CASRDNRGHTEAFF
few	.	TRBV18	TRBJ2-6	TGTGCCAGCTCACTTCGCGAAGGGGCTGGGGCCAACGTCCTGACTTTC	CASSLREGAGANVLTF
.	.	TRBV5-8	TRBJ1-2	TGTGCCAGCAGCTCCTACAGCGGCTACACCTTC	CASSSYSGYTF
.	TRBD1	TRBV18	TRBJ1-1	TGTGCCAGCTCGGACAGGGTGAACACTGAAGCTTTCTTT	CASSDRVNTEAFF
.	.	TRBV15	TRBJ1-1	TGTGCCACCAGCAGAGATGAGGTCCTAATGAACACTGAAGCTTTCTTT	CATSRDEVLMNTEAFF
.	.	TRBV9	TRBJ1-2	TGTGCCAGCAGCCCCAGGGTTCGTGGTGGCTACACCTTC	CASSPRVRGGYTF
.	.	TRBV6-1	TRBJ2-7	TGTGCCAGCAGTGGGACAGTCTACGAGCAGTACTTC	CASSGTVYEQYF